The next 18 T cell receptor beta chains were all read from a single sample in a study of blood T cell repertoires in COVID-19. Assay: immunoSEQ multiplex PCR; the TCRdb copy retains only in-frame clones and omits some. Here the sample spans around 310,000 clones, 70% to 90% being singletons. The sample taken for sequencing was peripheral blood. The receptors were gathered from a woman aged 55-69 years with acute or convalescent COVID-19.

The chain carries TRBV20-1 and TRBJ2-5; D is ambiguous. The CDR3 has 14 residues. V lost 4 bases, J lost 2 bases, and 14 bases lay in between. Germline values: CDR1 DFQATT, CDR2 SNEGSKA (reference sequence). The CDR3 loop is CSATDRALQETQYF. DNA of the CDR3: TGCAGTGCTACTGATAGAGCACTTCAAGAGACCCAGTACTTC.

This clone has just one count. V and J are TRBV3-1 (or the pseudogene TRBV3-2) and TRBJ2-5, with TRBD2 matching 14 bases. Germline V gene data show CDR1 as LGHDT and CDR2 as YNNKEL (reference sequence). The CDR3 covers 18 residues. V shed 2 bases and J 5 bases; nucleotides not matched to a gene: 10. This CDR3 reads CASSQRRLAGGPGETQYF. The CDR3 nucleotides read TGTGCCAGCAGCCAAAGACGACTAGCGGGGGGGCCCGGTGAGACCCAGTACTTC.

The chain uses TRBV28 and TRBJ1-5, with D unresolved. Germline V gene data show CDR1 as MDHEN and CDR2 as SYDVKM. V was pared by 5 bases and J by 0 bases, with 11 bases between. This CDR3 has 15 amino acids. The DNA for the CDR3 is TGTGCCAGCAGTCTCTCTCCACTTAGCAATCAGCCCCAGCATTTT. This sequence encodes CASSLSPLSNQPQHF.

The V call is TRBV6-5, the J call TRBJ2-3; D remains ambiguous. V lost 4 bases, J lost 6 bases, and 11 bases lay in between. Per the germline V gene, CDR1 is MNHEY and CDR2 is SVGAGI. This CDR3 spans 13 amino acids. CDR3 sequence: CASSSPPRDTQYF. CDR3 DNA sequence: TGTGCCAGCAGTTCCCCCCCCAGGGATACGCAGTATTTT.

The V call is TRBV6-2 or TRBV6-3, the J call TRBJ2-5; possibly TRBD2 for D (6 bases). V was clipped by 2 bases and J by 0 bases, with 10 bases between them. The germline V gene encodes CDR1 MNHEY and CDR2 SVGEGT. This CDR3 is 15 amino acids long. CDR3 sequence reads: CASSYGGLYQETQYF. As DNA, the CDR3 is TGTGCCAGCAGTTACGGGGGACTGTACCAAGAGACCCAGTACTTC.

V and J are TRBV19 and TRBJ2-1; no clear D gene. V was shortened by 7 bases and J by 6 bases, with 13 bases between the two germline ends. CDR1 is LNHDA and CDR2 is SQIVND in the germline V gene (reference sequence). The CDR3 sequence is 13 residues long. The CDR3 DNA reads as TGTGCCAGTAAAGAGACTCGACTCAATGAGCAGTTCTTC. Its translation: CASKETRLNEQFF.

The rearrangement uses TRBV27 and TRBJ2-7, with a possible D match to TRBD1 (6 bases). V was shortened by 4 bases and J by 6 bases, with 7 bases between the two germline ends. This CDR3 has 11 residues. Germline V gene data show CDR1 as MNHEY and CDR2 as SMNVEV (reference sequence). CDR3 nucleotide sequence: TGTGCCAGCAGTTCCAGGGGCGAGCAGTACTTC. Residues: CASSSRGEQYF.

V is TRBV9 and J is TRBJ2-1, with 10 bases that match TRBD2. This CDR3 comprises 16 residues. After removal of 3 bases from V and 0 bases from J, the junction contained 3 bases not matched to a gene. Germline values: CDR1 SGDLS, CDR2 YYNGEE. The CDR3 sequence: CASSEASGSSYNEQFF. CDR3 nucleotide sequence: TGTGCCAGCAGCGAGGCTAGCGGGAGCTCCTACAATGAGCAGTTCTTC. Filled out from reference TRBV9 and TRBJ2-1, the complete variable domain reads DSGVTQTPKHLITATGQRVTLRCSPRSGDLSVYWYQQSLDQGLQFLIQYYNGEERAKGNILERFSAQQFPDLHSELNLSSLELGDSALYFCASSEASGSSYNEQFFGPGTRLTVL.

The chain uses TRBV5-6 and TRBJ1-5; D possibly corresponds to TRBD1 (5 bases). CDR3 length: 15 residues. V was cut by 0 bases and J by 4 bases, with 11 bases left in between. In germline, CDR1 is SGHDT, CDR2 YYEEEE. In DNA form, the CDR3 reads TGTGCCAGCAGCTTGGCCTCAGGGAGGAATCAGCCCCAGCATTTT. It specifies CASSLASGRNQPQHF.

The chain carries TRBV7-6 and TRBJ1-2; no reliable D call. The V and J ends lost 1 base and 0 bases respectively, with 6 bases between them. This CDR3 region has 14 residues. Per germline, CDR1 SGHVS and CDR2 FNYEAQ. The CDR3 DNA is TGTGCCAGCAGCTTAGGAGGTTCTAACTATGGCTACACCTTC. Protein product: CASSLGGSNYGYTF. The whole variable domain, remainder taken from reference TRBV7-6 and TRBJ1-2, is GAGVSQSPRYKVTKRGQDVALRCDPISGHVSLYWYRQALGQGPEFLTYFNYEAQQDKSGLPNDRFSAERPEGSISTLTIQRTEQRDSAMYRCASSLGGSNYGYTFGSGTRLTVV.

The V gene is TRBV6-4, the J gene TRBJ2-1; 7 nucleotides align to TRBD2. The length of the CDR3 is 14 residues. Per germline, CDR1 MRHNA and CDR2 SNTAGT. The ends lost 4 bases at V and 5 bases at J; junction bases unmatched: 5. The CDR3 sequence is CASSGLAHDNEQFF. The DNA of the CDR3 is TGTGCCAGCAGTGGACTAGCCCACGACAATGAGCAGTTCTTC.

The chain recombines TRBV28 with TRBJ1-1; D possibly corresponds to TRBD1 (5 bases). Germline-derived CDR1 and CDR2 are MDHEN and SYDVKM. This CDR3 is 15 amino acids long. Trimming cost V 7 bases and J 0 bases, with 15 bases left between them. The CDR3 sequence is CASNYPGTLNTEAFF. CDR3 bases: TGTGCCAGCAATTACCCCGGGACTCTGAACACTGAAGCTTTCTTT.

CDR3 protein: CASSRGQAIYEQYF. CDR3 nucleotide sequence: TGTGCCAGCAGCCGAGGACAGGCGATCTACGAGCAGTACTTC. The chain uses TRBV5-6 and TRBJ2-7, with TRBD1 matching 7 bases. CDR1 is SGHDT, CDR2 YYEEEE, per germline. With V trimmed by 4 bases and J by 3 bases, 7 bases remained unmatched. There are 14 residues in the CDR3.

This clone was recorded only once. V and J are TRBV15 and TRBJ1-4; 10 bases fit TRBD1. Germline V gene sequence: CDR1 LNHNV, CDR2 YYDKDF (reference sequence). The CDR3 loop spans 15 amino acids. The J segment lost 8 bases and the V segment lost 5 bases, leaving 8 bases of the junction unmatched. The CDR3 region has the DNA TGTGCCACCAGCGGCGGACAGGGGGTGTTAGAAAAACTGTTTTTT. Protein sequence: CATSGGQGVLEKLFF.

This chain connects TRBV9 to TRBJ1-6; D is uncertain. Germline values: CDR1 SGDLS, CDR2 YYNGEE. CDR3 length: 10 residues. Trimming removed 4 bases from V and 15 bases from J, with 8 bases in between. CDR3 amino acids: CASSRGDLHF. The CDR3 bases are TGTGCCAGCAGCCGGGGTGACCTCCACTTT.

The CDR3 DNA reads TGCGCCAGCAGAGAGCGGGAGACCGGGGAGCTGTTTTTT. This gives the protein CASRERETGELFF. The chain combines TRBV5-1 with TRBJ2-2; 8 nucleotides match TRBD2. The CDR3 sequence is 13 residues long. Germline loops: CDR1 SGHRS, CDR2 YFSETQ. The trim removed 5 bases at V and 5 bases at J, leaving 2 bases unmatched. Supplemented by reference TRBV5-1 and TRBJ2-2, the full variable domain reads KAGVTQTPRYLIKTRGQQVTLSCSPISGHRSVSWYQQTPGQGLQFLFEYFSETQRNKGNFPGRFSGRQFSNSRSEMNVSTLELGDSALYLCASRERETGELFFGEGSRLTVL.

The table lists this clone with a few counts. The gene calls are TRBV29-1 and TRBJ1-2; D is uncertain. The CDR3 loop spans 11 amino acids. Germline values: CDR1 SQVTM, CDR2 ANQGSEA. V was shortened by 4 bases and J by 8 bases, with 11 bases between the two germline ends. The CDR3 nucleotides are TGCAGCGTTGTGATGGGCCCCGGCTACACCTTC. It yields the protein CSVVMGPGYTF. The full variable domain, in which reference TRBV29-1 and TRBJ1-2 provide the parts outside the CDR3, is SAVISQKPSRDICQRGTSLTIQCQVDSQVTMMFWYRQQPGQSLTLIATANQGSEATYESGFVIDKFPISRPNLTFSTLTVSNMSPEDSSIYLCSVVMGPGYTFGSGTRLTVV.

This chain joins TRBV6-6 and TRBJ1-3; no firm D call. Germline V gene sequence: CDR1 MNHNY, CDR2 SVGAGI (reference sequence). V lost 7 bases and J lost 3, with 4 bases in between. CDR3 size: 11 residues. The DNA for the CDR3 is TGTGCCAGCACCGGTGGAAACACCATATATTTT. Encoded protein: CASTGGNTIYF.